Below, 2 T cell receptor beta chains from the same sample are listed, as sequenced in a study of shared T cell receptors in the human thymus. Sequenced by immunoSEQ multiplex PCR; TCRdb stores in-frame clones only, minus some. The profile shows approximately 580,000 clones, approximately 80% of them singletons. Separately, the same data were catalogued under a study of human thymus T cells.

The sequenced sample was thymocytes. These receptors all stem from a boy under three years old with a congenital heart defect.

This clone was picked up one time. The gene calls are TRBV11-2 and TRBJ2-7, with 10 positions matching TRBD2. CDR1 SGHAT and CDR2 FQNNGV come from the germline V gene. The CDR3 extends over 15 amino acids. The V and J ends lost 5 bases and 4 bases, in that order; junction bases with no gene match: 8. The CDR3 here is CASSRKLAGSYEQYF. DNA of the CDR3: TGTGCCAGCAGCCGGAAACTAGCGGGATCATACGAGCAGTACTTC.

The chain couples TRBV14 to TRBJ2-2; 7 nucleotides agree with TRBD2. Germline V CDR1 and CDR2: SGHDN, FVKESK. With V trimmed by 6 bases and J by 6 bases, 10 bases remained unmatched. CDR3 length: 15 amino acids. CDR3 nucleotide sequence: TGTGCCAGCAGGTACACCGGGACTAACCCCGGGGAGCTGTTTTTT. Encoded protein: CASRYTGTNPGELFF.